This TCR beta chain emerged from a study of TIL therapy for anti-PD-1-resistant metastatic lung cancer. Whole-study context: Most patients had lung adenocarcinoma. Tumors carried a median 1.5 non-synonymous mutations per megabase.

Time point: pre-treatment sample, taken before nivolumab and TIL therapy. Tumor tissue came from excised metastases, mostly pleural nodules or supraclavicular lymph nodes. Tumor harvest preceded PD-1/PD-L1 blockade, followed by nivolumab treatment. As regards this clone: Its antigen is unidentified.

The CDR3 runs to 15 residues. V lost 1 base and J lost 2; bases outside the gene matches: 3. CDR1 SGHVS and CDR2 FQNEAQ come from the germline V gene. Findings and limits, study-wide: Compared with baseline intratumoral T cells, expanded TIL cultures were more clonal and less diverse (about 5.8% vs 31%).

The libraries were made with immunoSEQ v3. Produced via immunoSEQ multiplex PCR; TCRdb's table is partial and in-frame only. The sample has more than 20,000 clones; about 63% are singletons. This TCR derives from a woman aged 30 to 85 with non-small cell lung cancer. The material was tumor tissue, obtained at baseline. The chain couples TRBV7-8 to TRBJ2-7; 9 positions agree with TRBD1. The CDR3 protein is CASSLGTGATYEQYF. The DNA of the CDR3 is TGTGCCAGCAGCTTAGGGACAGGGGCTACCTACGAGCAGTACTTC.